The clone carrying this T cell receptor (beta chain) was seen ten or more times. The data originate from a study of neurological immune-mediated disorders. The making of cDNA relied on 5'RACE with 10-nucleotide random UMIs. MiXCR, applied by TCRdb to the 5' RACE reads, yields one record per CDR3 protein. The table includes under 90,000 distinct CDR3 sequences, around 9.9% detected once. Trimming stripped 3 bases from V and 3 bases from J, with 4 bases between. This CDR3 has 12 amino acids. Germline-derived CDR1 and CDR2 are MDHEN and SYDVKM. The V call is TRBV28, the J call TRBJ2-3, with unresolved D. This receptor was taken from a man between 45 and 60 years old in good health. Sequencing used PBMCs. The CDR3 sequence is CASSFETDTQYF. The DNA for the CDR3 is TGTGCCAGCAGTTTCGAGACAGATACGCAGTATTTT.